This note documents a single T cell receptor beta chain sequence. The antigen is not known. The source of the sample is a study of neurological immune-mediated disorders. Findings and limits, study-wide: Expanded clones shared no identical CDR3 amino acid sequences across subjects, which suggested private TCR-beta repertoires in all groups.

5'RACE employing 10-nucleotide random UMIs yielded the cDNA. TCRdb redid the calling of the 5' RACE reads with MiXCR, one entry per CDR3 protein. The sample carries roughly 98,000 distinct CDR3 sequences, less than 15% recorded once. Regarding time point: longitudinal time-point 2. For the unsorted libraries, 2 million PBMCs stored at -80 C served as input. What was sequenced was PBMCs. The sequence was collected from a female donor with HTLV-1-associated myelopathy (HAM/TSP).

CDR3 DNA sequence: TGCGCCAGCAACCCGGACAGGAACACTGAAGCTTTCTTT. Translated: CASNPDRNTEAFF. This chain connects TRBV5-1 to TRBJ1-1; weak D call: TRBD1 (6 bases). This CDR3 region has 13 residues. Per germline, CDR1 SGHRS and CDR2 YFSETQ. The V gene lost 6 bases and the J gene lost 1 base, with 10 bases spanning the gap.